This T cell receptor (beta chain) was recovered during a study of molecular identifiers for immune sequencing clone quantification. General study points: Clonotypes topping 20 RNA copies carried over 98% of effector molecules but under 1% of naive ones.

There are many counts of this clonotype. Its target is unknown. MiXCR, applied by TCRdb to the PCR reads, yields one record per CDR3 protein. Among about 320,000 distinct CDR3 sequences listed, about a quarter were seen once. The TCR was taken from a human donor in good health. Some libraries in this study had Jurkat cell RNA spiked in. The sample comprised naive CD8+ T cells from blood, with Jurkat cell RNA spiked in. The subset denotes: FACS-sorted CD8+CD4-CCR7+CD45RA+ naive T cells.

DNA of the CDR3: TGCGCCAGCAGCCAAGGGACACTCTCTGGAAACACCATATATTTT. It encodes CASSQGTLSGNTIYF. The V call is TRBV4-3, the J call TRBJ1-3; D perhaps matches TRBD1 (5 bases). Trimming pared 1 base from V and 0 bases from J, leaving 7 bases between. The CDR3 is 15 amino acids. The germline V gene has CDR1 LGHNA and CDR2 YSLEER.